A single sample gave rise to the 17 T cell receptor beta chains below, sequenced in a study. TCRdb recomputed calls from the RT-PCR reads with MiXCR, one row per CDR3 protein. Here the sample spans about 680,000 distinct CDR3 sequences, over 12% being singletons. Sequencing was carried out using memory CD4+ T cells from blood. These receptor sequences come from a female donor in good health, serving as a healthy control.

Many counts were recorded for this clonotype. The J gene is TRBJ2-7, the V gene TRBV24-1; 11 nucleotides align to TRBD1. Germline V gene data show CDR1 as KGHDR and CDR2 as SFDVKD. The V gene end was trimmed by 5 bases and the J gene end by 2 bases; junction bases not matched to a gene: 1. The CDR3 covers 14 residues. The CDR3 nucleotides are TGTGCCACCAGTGGGGGACAGGGGGCCTACGAGCAGTACTTC. Translating it yields CATSGGQGAYEQYF.

Many counts were recorded for this clonotype. The chain couples TRBV6-5 to TRBJ1-2; D gene unclear. V shed 3 bases and J shed 5 bases, with 7 bases lying between them. Per germline, CDR1 MNHEY and CDR2 SVGAGI. The CDR3 consists of 12 residues. CDR3 bases: TGTGCCAGCAGTTATAACGGATATGGCTACACCTTC. This sequence encodes CASSYNGYGYTF.

This clonotype was counted between two and nine times. The chain uses TRBV20-1 and TRBJ1-4; a possible D gene is TRBD1 (5 bases). V was cut by 2 bases and J by 5 bases, with 12 bases left in between. CDR1 is DFQATT, CDR2 SNEGSKA, per germline (reference sequence). This CDR3 comprises 14 residues. CDR3 region: CSARWGGTNEKLFF. The CDR3 DNA sequence: TGCAGTGCTAGATGGGGCGGCACGAATGAAAAACTGTTTTTT.

This clonotype was seen at least ten times. The V and J genes are TRBV20-1 and TRBJ2-3; 8 nucleotides align to TRBD1. V gave up 6 bases and J gave up 10 bases; unmatched junction bases: 9. This CDR3 contains 12 residues. CDR1 is DFQATT, CDR2 SNEGSKA, per germline (reference sequence). The CDR3 DNA follows: TGCAGTGCCCCGGACAGGGAAGAGGCGCAGTATTTT. Its protein product is CSAPDREEAQYF.

This clonotype was seen ten or more times. This sequence may be a read error, since a much larger clone differs from it by one base. This sequence joins TRBV15 and TRBJ2-7, with a tentative D call TRBD1 (5 bases). V lost 0 bases, J lost 0 bases, and 6 bases lay in between. The germline CDR1 and CDR2 sequences are LNHNV and YYDKDF (reference sequence). The CDR3 contains 14 residues. The CDR3 region is CATSRDRDSYEQYF. The CDR3 DNA follows: TGTGCCACCAGCAGAGACAGGGACTCCTACGAGCAGTACTTC.

This clonotype was seen more than once but under ten times. The chain is built from TRBV5-1 and TRBJ2-1; tentatively, D is TRBD2 (5 bases). Deletions cut 4 bases from V and 1 base from J, with 12 bases between. Germline V gives CDR1 SGHRS, CDR2 YFSETQ. The CDR3 has 15 residues. The CDR3 loop is CASSRGLFSYNEQFF. In DNA, the CDR3 is TGCGCCAGCAGCAGAGGACTGTTTTCCTACAATGAGCAGTTCTTC.

This clonotype was seen a handful of times. This chain uses TRBV6-1 with TRBJ1-2, with D possibly being TRBD1 (5 bases). The V and J ends lost 0 bases and 5 bases respectively, with 13 bases between them. CDR1 and CDR2 from the germline V gene are MNHNS and SASEGT. The CDR3 sequence is 15 residues long. DNA of the CDR3: TGTGCCAGCAGTGAAGCAGACCCCAGGGCGTATGGCTACACCTTC. Its protein is CASSEADPRAYGYTF.

A few counts support this clonotype. In nucleotides, the CDR3 is TGTGCCACCAGCGGACAGGGGCCGGATCAGCCCCAGCATTTT. This encodes CATSGQGPDQPQHF. This rearrangement joins TRBV15 to TRBJ1-5, with 9 positions matching TRBD1. V lost 5 bases and J lost 5; bases outside the gene matches: 4. The CDR3 spans 14 residues. Per germline, CDR1 LNHNV and CDR2 YYDKDF (reference sequence).

This clonotype was seen ten or more times. The chain recombines TRBV4-3 with TRBJ2-2, with D possibly TRBD2 on 5 matching bases. CDR1 is LGHNA and CDR2 is YSLEER in the germline V gene. The V end was cut by 4 bases, the J end by 0 bases, with 12 bases between. This CDR3 is built from 16 residues. CDR3 nucleotide sequence: TGCGCCAGCAGCCGCGCCGTGGGAGCGAACACCGGGGAGCTGTTTTTT. This encodes CASSRAVGANTGELFF.

The rearrangement joins TRBV27 to TRBJ1-1; TRBD1 matches at 8 bases. Germline CDR1 and CDR2: MNHEY and SMNVEV (reference sequence). Germline trimming cut 6 bases from V and 2 bases from J; bases unmatched to any gene: 5. This CDR3 contains 14 residues. The CDR3 nucleotides are TGTGCCAGCAGACCGGACAGGGCCAACACTGAAGCTTTCTTT. Translating it yields CASRPDRANTEAFF.

The chain links TRBV9 to TRBJ2-3; tentative D call: TRBD2 (5 bases). Trimming cost V 2 bases and J 2 bases, with 12 bases left between them. The CDR3 has 15 amino acids. The germline V gene encodes CDR1 SGDLS and CDR2 YYNGEE. CDR3 region: CASSVGAVNTDTQYF. The CDR3 DNA reads TGTGCCAGCAGCGTCGGAGCGGTAAACACAGATACGCAGTATTTT.

The V call is TRBV20-1, the J call TRBJ2-2; a weak D match, TRBD2 (6 bases). Trimming shortened V by 2 bases and J by 3 bases, and 13 bases separated the two germline ends. Germline V gives CDR1 DFQATT, CDR2 SNEGSKA (reference sequence). The CDR3 covers 15 residues. The CDR3 DNA reads as TGCAGTGCTAGAAGACTAGTGCTGGACACCGGGGAGCTGTTTTTT. Translation gives CSARRLVLDTGELFF.

The chain recombines TRBV24-1 with TRBJ2-1, with 13 bases that match TRBD2. This CDR3 is built from 17 residues. Germline lookup yields CDR1 KGHDR and CDR2 SFDVKD. V trimming: 3 bases; J trimming: 3 bases; junction bases outside the gene matches: 4. This CDR3 reads CATSDQGLAGHYNEQFF. CDR3 sequence (DNA): TGTGCCACCAGTGATCAGGGACTAGCGGGACACTACAATGAGCAGTTCTTC.

Many counts were recorded for this clonotype. The CDR3 sequence is CASSQGVEWEQYF. The DNA of the CDR3 is TGCGCCAGCAGCCAAGGCGTCGAGTGGGAGCAGTACTTC. The chain joins TRBV4-1 to TRBJ2-7; no definite D call. V shed 1 base and J shed 7 bases, with 11 bases lying between them. Germline V gene lookup returns CDR1 MGHRA and CDR2 YSYEKL. This CDR3 is 13 amino acids long.

This clonotype has a count of ten or more. The chain recombines TRBV20-1 with TRBJ2-1, with unresolved D. This CDR3 is built from 11 residues. Trimming removed 3 bases at V and 8 bases at J, with 8 bases between. Germline V gene lookup returns CDR1 DFQATT and CDR2 SNEGSKA (reference sequence). The CDR3 loop is CSASSGHEQFF. The CDR3 region has the DNA TGCAGTGCTAGTTCCGGACATGAGCAGTTCTTC.

This clonotype has only a few counts. The J gene is TRBJ1-1, the V gene TRBV2; unclear D gene. Trimming removed 3 bases from V and 0 bases from J, with 8 bases in between. This CDR3 comprises 14 residues. The germline V gene has CDR1 SNHLY and CDR2 FYNNEI. CDR3 protein: CASSDSPVNTEAFF. The DNA of the CDR3 is TGTGCCAGCAGTGACAGTCCCGTGAACACTGAAGCTTTCTTT. Supplemented by reference TRBV2 and TRBJ1-1, the full variable domain reads EPEVTQTPSHQVTQMGQEVILRCVPISNHLYFYWYRQILGQKVEFLVSFYNNEISEKSEIFDDQFSVERPDGSNFTLKIRSTKLEDSAMYFCASSDSPVNTEAFFGQGTRLTVV.

The table lists this clonotype with a few counts. V is TRBV6-6 and J is TRBJ1-1; D is unclear. V lost 2 bases to trimming and J lost 6 bases, with 10 bases between them. The CDR3 covers 13 residues. In germline, CDR1 is MNHNY, CDR2 SVGAGI (reference sequence). The CDR3 nucleotides read TGTGCCAGCAGTTACGATCCGGGCTCTGAAGCTTTCTTT. This codes for CASSYDPGSEAFF.